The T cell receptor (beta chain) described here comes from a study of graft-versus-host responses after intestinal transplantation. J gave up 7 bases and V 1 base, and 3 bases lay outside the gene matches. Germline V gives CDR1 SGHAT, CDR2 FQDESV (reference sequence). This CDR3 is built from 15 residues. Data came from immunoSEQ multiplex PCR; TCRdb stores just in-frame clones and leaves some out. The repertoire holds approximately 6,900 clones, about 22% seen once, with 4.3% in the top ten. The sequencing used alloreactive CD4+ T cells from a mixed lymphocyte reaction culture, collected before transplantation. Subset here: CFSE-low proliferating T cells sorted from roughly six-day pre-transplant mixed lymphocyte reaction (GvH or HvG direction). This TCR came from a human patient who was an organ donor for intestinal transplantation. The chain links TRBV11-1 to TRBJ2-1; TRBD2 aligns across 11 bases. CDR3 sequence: CASSLGLAGGNEQFF. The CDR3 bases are TGTGCCAGCAGCTTAGGCCTAGCGGGAGGAAATGAGCAGTTCTTC.